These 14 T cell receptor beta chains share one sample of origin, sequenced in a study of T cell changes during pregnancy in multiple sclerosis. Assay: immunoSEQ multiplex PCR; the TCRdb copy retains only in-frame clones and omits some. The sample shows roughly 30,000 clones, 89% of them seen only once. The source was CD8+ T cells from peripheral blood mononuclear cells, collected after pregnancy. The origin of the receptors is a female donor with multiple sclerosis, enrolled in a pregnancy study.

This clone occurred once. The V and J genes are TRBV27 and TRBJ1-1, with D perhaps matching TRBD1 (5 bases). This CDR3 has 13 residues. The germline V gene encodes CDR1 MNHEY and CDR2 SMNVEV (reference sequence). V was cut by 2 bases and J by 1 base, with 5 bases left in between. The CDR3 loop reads CASSLQGNTEAFF. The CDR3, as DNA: TGTGCCAGCAGTTTACAGGGGAACACTGAAGCTTTCTTT.

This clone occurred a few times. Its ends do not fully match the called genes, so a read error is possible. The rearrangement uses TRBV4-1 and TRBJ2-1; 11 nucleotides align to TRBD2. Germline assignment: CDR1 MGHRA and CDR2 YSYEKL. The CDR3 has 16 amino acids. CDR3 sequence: CASSRKTGLADNEQFF. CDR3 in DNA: TGCGCCAGCAGCCGAAAGACGGGACTAGCGGACAACGAGCAGTTCTTC.

The CDR3 DNA sequence: TGCAGCGTTGAAGAGGCCGGGGTTAGTGCTTCCTACGAGCAGTACTTC. It is translated as CSVEEAGVSASYEQYF. The chain is built from TRBV29-1 and TRBJ2-7, with a weak D call TRBD2 (5 bases). Trimming removed 0 bases from V and 1 base from J, with 16 bases in between. The CDR3 is 16 residues long. Germline assignment: CDR1 SQVTM and CDR2 ANQGSEA.

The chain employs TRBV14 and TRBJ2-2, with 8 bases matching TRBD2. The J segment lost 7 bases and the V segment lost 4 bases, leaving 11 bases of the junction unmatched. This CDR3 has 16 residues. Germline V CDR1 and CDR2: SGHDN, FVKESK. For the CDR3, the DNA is TGTGCCAGCAGCCGAAGACCAGGACTAGCAGGCGGGGAGCTGTTTTTT. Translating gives CASSRRPGLAGGELFF.

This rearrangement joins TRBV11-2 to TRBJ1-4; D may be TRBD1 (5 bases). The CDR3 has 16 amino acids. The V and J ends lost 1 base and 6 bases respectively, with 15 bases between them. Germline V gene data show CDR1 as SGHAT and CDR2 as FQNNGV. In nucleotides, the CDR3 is TGTGCCAGCAGCTTAGTAGTGGCAGGGCCCGATGAAAAACTGTTTTTT. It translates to CASSLVVAGPDEKLFF.

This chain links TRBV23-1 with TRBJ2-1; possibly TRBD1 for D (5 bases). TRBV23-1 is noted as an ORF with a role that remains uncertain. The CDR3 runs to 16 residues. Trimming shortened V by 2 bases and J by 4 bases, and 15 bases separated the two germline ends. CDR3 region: CASSQNRQFSYNEQFF. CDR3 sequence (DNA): TGCGCCAGCAGTCAAAACAGACAGTTCAGTTACAATGAGCAGTTCTTC.

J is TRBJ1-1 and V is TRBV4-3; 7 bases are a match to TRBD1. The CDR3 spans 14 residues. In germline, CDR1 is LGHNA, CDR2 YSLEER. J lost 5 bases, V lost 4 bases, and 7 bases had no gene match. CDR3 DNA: TGCGCCAGCAGCCCTCACAGGGGTAAGACTGAAGCTTTCTTT. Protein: CASSPHRGKTEAFF.

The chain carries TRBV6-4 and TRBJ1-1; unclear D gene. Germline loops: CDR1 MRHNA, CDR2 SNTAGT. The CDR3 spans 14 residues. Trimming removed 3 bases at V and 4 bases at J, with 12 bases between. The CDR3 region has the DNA TGTGCCAGCAGTGATGGGGAGGGCGGCACTGAAGCTTTCTTT. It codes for CASSDGEGGTEAFF.

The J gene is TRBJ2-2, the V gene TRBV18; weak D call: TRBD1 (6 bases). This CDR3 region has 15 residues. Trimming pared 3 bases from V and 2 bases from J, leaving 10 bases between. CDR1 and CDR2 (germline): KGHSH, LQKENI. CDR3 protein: CASSPKDRNTGELFF. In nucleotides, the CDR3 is TGTGCCAGCTCACCCAAGGACAGAAACACCGGGGAGCTGTTTTTT.

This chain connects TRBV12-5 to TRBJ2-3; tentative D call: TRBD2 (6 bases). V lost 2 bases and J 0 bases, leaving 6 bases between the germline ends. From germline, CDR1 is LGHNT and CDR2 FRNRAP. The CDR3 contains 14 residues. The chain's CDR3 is CASGLSGSTDTQYF. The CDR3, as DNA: TGTGCTAGTGGTTTGAGCGGGAGCACAGATACGCAGTATTTT. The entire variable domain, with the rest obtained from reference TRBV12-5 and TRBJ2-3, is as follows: DARVTQTPRHKVTEMGQEVTMRCQPILGHNTVFWYRQTMMQGLELLAYFRNRAPLDDSGMPKDRFSAEMPDATLATLKIQPSEPRDSAVYFCASGLSGSTDTQYFGPGTRLTVL.

The CDR3 loop is CASSQDEEFAYNEQFF. Written as DNA, the CDR3 is TGCGCCAGCAGCCAAGACGAGGAATTTGCCTACAATGAGCAGTTCTTC. The rearrangement joins TRBV4-3 to TRBJ2-1; no definite D call. The CDR3 contains 16 residues. Trimming removed 0 bases from V and 2 bases from J, with 11 bases in between. Germline values: CDR1 LGHNA, CDR2 YSLEER.

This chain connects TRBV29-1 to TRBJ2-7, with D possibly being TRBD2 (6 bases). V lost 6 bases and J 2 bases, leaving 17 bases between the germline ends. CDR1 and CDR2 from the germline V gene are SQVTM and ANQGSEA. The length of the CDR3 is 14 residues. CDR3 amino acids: CSVGGELTPYEQYF. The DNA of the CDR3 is TGCAGCGTCGGGGGAGAACTAACGCCCTACGAGCAGTACTTC.

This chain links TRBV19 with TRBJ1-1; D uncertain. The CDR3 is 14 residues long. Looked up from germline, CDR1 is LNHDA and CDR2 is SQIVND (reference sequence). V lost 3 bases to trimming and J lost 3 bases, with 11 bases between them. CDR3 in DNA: TGTGCCAGTAGTATTGGAGGGCCATACACTGAAGCTTTCTTT. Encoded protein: CASSIGGPYTEAFF.

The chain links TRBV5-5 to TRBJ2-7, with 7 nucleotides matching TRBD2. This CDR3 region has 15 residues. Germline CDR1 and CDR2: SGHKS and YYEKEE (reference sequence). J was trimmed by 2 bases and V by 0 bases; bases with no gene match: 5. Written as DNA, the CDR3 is TGTGCCAGCAGCTTGGGGGCGGGAGTCCCCTACGAGCAGTACTTC. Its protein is CASSLGAGVPYEQYF.